This is a list of T cell receptor beta chains from one sample in a study of cytomegalovirus exposure and HLA in healthy donors. Measured with immunoSEQ multiplex PCR; TCRdb has only the in-frame clones, and not every one. The sample includes about 68,000 clones, 70% to 90% of them seen just once. Sequencing was performed on PBMCs. These TCRs come from a human donor in good health. Each CDR3 is given with its conserved first and last residue. A D gene is named only where the DNA matches it firmly.

J: TRBJ1-1; V: TRBV5-4; D: -; CDR3: CASSLKQNVVAGGAFF; DNA: TGTGCCAGCAGCTTAAAACAGAATGTAGTTGCCGGTGGAGCTTTCTTT
J: TRBJ1-3; V: TRBV7-2; D: TRBD1; CDR3: CASRTGGGNTIYF; DNA: TGTGCCAGCAGAACAGGGGGTGGAAACACCATATATTTT
J: TRBJ2-2; V: TRBV18; D: TRBD1; CDR3: CASSPRTGDRTGELFF; DNA: TGTGCCAGCTCACCAAGGACAGGGGATCGCACCGGGGAGCTGTTTTTT
J: TRBJ2-1; V: TRBV27; D: -; CDR3: CASRLGGSSSYNEQFF; DNA: TGTGCCAGCAGGTTGGGCGGGTCTAGCTCCTACAATGAGCAGTTCTTC
J: TRBJ1-5; V: TRBV6-1; D: -; CDR3: CASRAGNQPQHF; DNA: TGTGCCAGCAGGGCGGGTAATCAGCCCCAGCATTTT
J: TRBJ1-4; V: TRBV2; D: TRBD1; CDR3: CARKQGLAANEKLFF; DNA: TGTGCCAGGAAACAGGGGCTCGCGGCTAATGAAAAACTGTTTTTT
J: TRBJ1-6; V: TRBV7-6; D: -; CDR3: CASSQGGGYSPLHF; DNA: TGTGCCAGCAGCCAAGGGGGGGGGTATTCACCCCTCCACTTT
J: TRBJ1-5; V: TRBV28; D: TRBD1; CDR3: CASSGGRTGGFQPQHF; DNA: TGTGCCAGCAGTGGGGGGAGGACAGGGGGCTTTCAGCCCCAGCATTTT
J: TRBJ2-5; V: TRBV15; D: TRBD2; CDR3: CATSELAGAETQYF; DNA: TGTGCCACCAGCGAACTAGCGGGGGCGGAGACCCAGTACTTC
J: TRBJ1-1; V: TRBV19; D: -; CDR3: CASSRLTEKAFF; DNA: TGTGCCAGTAGCCGGCTAACAGAGAAAGCTTTCTTT
J: TRBJ1-3; V: TRBV9; D: TRBD1; CDR3: CASSVGSGTGSGNTIYF; DNA: TGTGCCAGCAGCGTAGGGAGCGGGACAGGGTCTGGAAACACCATATATTTT